Listed here are 16 T cell receptor beta chains from one sample, sequenced in a study of CD8 T cells in ankylosing spondylitis. MiXCR, applied by TCRdb to the 5' RACE reads, yields one record per CDR3 protein. The data contain about 240,000 distinct CDR3 sequences, about 10% of them seen just once; the ten biggest clones take up less than 7.5%. Material: blood, either unsorted or a sorted T cell fraction (not recorded which). The receptor source for this set is a male donor with ankylosing spondylitis or in good health (not recorded which).

This clonotype showed up many times. The V and J genes are TRBV20-1 and TRBJ2-1, with a possible D match to TRBD2 (5 bases). CDR3 length: 14 residues. Trimming removed 5 bases from V and 0 bases from J, with 11 bases in between. The germline V gene encodes CDR1 DFQATT and CDR2 SNEGSKA (reference sequence). The CDR3 DNA reads TGCAGTGCTCCGGACTTGGGCTCCTACAATGAGCAGTTCTTC. Protein sequence: CSAPDLGSYNEQFF.

This clonotype appeared many times. The CDR3 sequence: CASSRGGGTTDTQYF. Written as DNA, the CDR3 is TGTGCCAGCAGCCGGGGTGGCGGAACCACAGATACGCAGTATTTT. The V gene is TRBV6-1, the J gene TRBJ2-3; TRBD2 might be the D (5 bases). V was cut by 6 bases and J by 2 bases, with 15 bases left in between. Germline CDR1 reads MNHNS; CDR2 reads SASEGT. This CDR3 region has 15 residues.

This clonotype was detected many times. The CDR3 nucleotides are TGTGCCAGTAGTACTGGGGACGGACACAATGAGCAGTTCTTC. Translation gives CASSTGDGHNEQFF. The rearrangement uses TRBV19 and TRBJ2-1; D may correspond to TRBD1 or TRBD2 (5 bases each). The CDR3 consists of 14 residues. Germline CDR1 is LNHDA and CDR2 is SQIVND (reference sequence). V gave up 4 bases and J gave up 5 bases, with 12 bases separating them. The whole variable domain, remainder taken from reference TRBV19 and TRBJ2-1, is DGGITQSPKYLFRKEGQNVTLSCEQNLNHDAMYWYRQDPGQGLRLIYYSQIVNDFQKGDIAEGYSVSREKKESFPLTVTSAQKNPTAFYLCASSTGDGHNEQFFGPGTRLTVL.

This clonotype was picked up many times. This chain links TRBV10-2 with TRBJ2-1; 10 bases match TRBD1. The CDR3 spans 16 residues. Trimming removed 2 bases from V and 3 bases from J; junction bases left unmatched: 4. CDR1 WSHSY and CDR2 SAAADI come from the germline V gene. The CDR3 protein is CASSEAGTGVYNEQFF. CDR3 in DNA: TGCGCCAGCAGTGAGGCGGGGACAGGGGTCTACAATGAGCAGTTCTTC.

This rearrangement joins TRBV27 to TRBJ1-1; no clear D gene. Germline CDR1 and CDR2: MNHEY and SMNVEV (reference sequence). The CDR3 has 15 amino acids. The germline V and J ends were trimmed by 7 bases and 5 bases, with 20 bases remaining between them. Written as DNA, the CDR3 is TGTGCCAGCAAATCCAGGCCGGGAGGTGAAACTGAAGCTTTCTTT. It encodes CASKSRPGGETEAFF.

The V gene is TRBV20-1, the J gene TRBJ2-2; tentative D call: TRBD2 (6 bases). The CDR3 consists of 17 residues. Germline V gene sequence: CDR1 DFQATT, CDR2 SNEGSKA (reference sequence). The germline V and J ends were trimmed by 5 bases and 3 bases, with 22 bases remaining between them. The CDR3 region has the DNA TGCAGTGCTCGAACGTATGTGGGAGGCCTCTACACCGGGGAGCTGTTTTTT. This codes for CSARTYVGGLYTGELFF.

This chain connects TRBV28 to TRBJ2-2; tentatively, D is TRBD2 (5 bases). This CDR3 is built from 14 residues. Trimming took off 5 bases at V and 7 bases at J, with 14 bases between the two ends. Germline V lookup: CDR1 MDHEN, CDR2 SYDVKM. CDR3 sequence: CASSPGNQVGELFF. CDR3 coding DNA: TGTGCCAGCAGTCCCGGGAATCAGGTCGGGGAGCTGTTTTTT.

This clonotype was picked up many times. The rearrangement joins TRBV6-5 to TRBJ1-4; the D gene is possibly TRBD1 (5 bases). V was clipped by 6 bases and J by 5 bases, with 7 bases between them. The CDR3 is 12 amino acids. Per the germline V gene, CDR1 is MNHEY and CDR2 is SVGAGI. CDR3 DNA: TGTGCCAGCAGGGACAAGAATGAAAAACTGTTTTTT. Its protein is CASRDKNEKLFF.

This clonotype has at least ten counts. The genes are TRBV5-1 and TRBJ1-6; 7 nucleotides match TRBD1. CDR3 length: 14 residues. CDR1 is SGHRS and CDR2 is YFSETQ in the germline V gene. With V trimmed by 3 bases and J by 8 bases, 5 bases remained unmatched. CDR3 in amino acids: CASSSGTDYSPLHF. The CDR3, as DNA: TGCGCCAGCAGCTCCGGGACAGATTATTCACCCCTCCACTTT.

This sequence joins TRBV12-3 or TRBV12-4 and TRBJ1-1; a possible D gene is TRBD1 (5 bases). CDR3 size: 12 residues. V gave up 6 bases and J gave up 8 bases, with 13 bases separating them. The CDR3 here is CASSLIREEAFF. In DNA, the CDR3 is TGTGCCAGCAGCCTTATCAGGGAGGAAGCTTTCTTT.

The chain has TRBV2 and TRBJ2-3, with 9 bases aligning to TRBD1. The J segment lost 10 bases and the V segment lost 7 bases, leaving 9 bases of the junction unmatched. The CDR3 is made up of 13 amino acids. CDR1 and CDR2 (germline): SNHLY, FYNNEI. The CDR3 region has the DNA TGTGCCAGCACTGGACAGGGGTTTGGGGCGCAGTATTTT. Residues: CASTGQGFGAQYF. The entire variable domain, with the rest obtained from reference TRBV2 and TRBJ2-3, is as follows: EPEVTQTPSHQVTQMGQEVILRCVPISNHLYFYWYRQILGQKVEFLVSFYNNEISEKSEIFDDQFSVERPDGSNFTLKIRSTKLEDSAMYFCASTGQGFGAQYFGPGTRLTVL.

This clonotype has only a few counts. This sequence joins TRBV5-6 and TRBJ2-5, with D hard to call. V gave up 0 bases and J gave up 4 bases, with 7 bases separating them. CDR1 SGHDT and CDR2 YYEEEE come from the germline V gene. CDR3 length: 13 amino acids. CDR3 loop: CASSLVLGETQYF. In DNA form, the CDR3 reads TGTGCCAGCAGCTTGGTGTTGGGAGAGACCCAGTACTTC. The full variable domain, completed using reference TRBV5-6 and TRBJ2-5, is DAGVTQSPTHLIKTRGQQVTLRCSPKSGHDTVSWYQQALGQGPQFIFQYYEEEERQRGNFPDRFSGHQFPNYSSELNVNALLLGDSALYLCASSLVLGETQYFGPGTRLLVL.

The gene calls are TRBV5-6 and TRBJ2-3; the match to TRBD1 covers 7 bases. There are 16 residues in the CDR3. Losses at the gene ends were 5 bases for V and 2 bases for J; bases not matched to a gene: 11. Germline lookup yields CDR1 SGHDT and CDR2 YYEEEE. Here the CDR3 DNA reads TGTGCCAGCAGGTACGGGACAGCGCCCTTCACAGATACGCAGTATTTT. Protein sequence: CASRYGTAPFTDTQYF.

This clonotype was observed many times. The chain couples TRBV10-3 to TRBJ2-5; the D is unclear. Trimming removed 4 bases from V and 2 bases from J, with 8 bases in between. Germline CDR1 reads ENHRY; CDR2 reads SYGVKD. This CDR3 has 13 residues. CDR3 bases: TGTGCCATCAGTGTGTCGCGGCAAGAGACCCAGTACTTC. Protein product: CAISVSRQETQYF.

At least ten counts were recorded for this clonotype. The chain uses TRBV20-1 and TRBJ2-2; D is ambiguous. The CDR3 length is 12 residues. V lost 2 bases, J lost 7 bases, and 8 bases lay in between. Germline V gene data show CDR1 as DFQATT and CDR2 as SNEGSKA (reference sequence). The CDR3 reads CSARHLIGELFF. In DNA form, the CDR3 reads TGCAGTGCTAGACACCTGATCGGGGAGCTGTTTTTT.

This clonotype was seen many times. The rearrangement joins TRBV5-4 to TRBJ1-1, with 7 bases aligning to TRBD1. V lost 0 bases to trimming and J lost 8 bases; unmatched junction nucleotides: 7. The CDR3 runs to 14 residues. CDR1 SGHNT and CDR2 YYREEE come from the germline V gene (reference sequence). The CDR3 loop reads CASSLVAGGSEAFF. DNA for the CDR3: TGTGCCAGCAGCTTGGTGGCAGGGGGTTCGGAAGCTTTCTTT.